This T cell receptor (beta chain) comes out of a study of cytomegalovirus exposure and HLA in healthy donors. In the PCR, 60 Vbeta and 13 Jbeta primers were used. TCRdb's table, derived via immunoSEQ multiplex PCR, lists solely in-frame clones and lacks some. The profile shows about 190,000 clones, just under 80% of them singletons. This CDR3 comprises 11 residues. Deletions cut 5 bases from V and 4 bases from J, with 6 bases between. Germline assignment: CDR1 DFQATT and CDR2 SNEGSKA (reference sequence). V and J are TRBV20-1 and TRBJ2-1; no reliable D call. The TCR sequence derives from a woman younger than 45 in good health and CMV-seropositive. The sequenced sample was PBMCs. CDR3 residues: CSAGGYNEQFF. The CDR3 bases are TGCAGTGCTGGCGGTTACAATGAGCAGTTCTTC.